The source of this T cell receptor (beta chain) is a study of graft-versus-host responses after intestinal transplantation. Study details: Isolated intestinal, liver-intestinal, or multivisceral transplants had been given to the recipients.

Clones were read by immunoSEQ multiplex PCR, and TCRdb kept only the in-frame ones, dropping some. Of around 15,000 clones in the sample, roughly 69% were seen once. Graft material was processed, releasing intraepithelial and lamina propria lymphocytes. The germline V gene has CDR1 MNHEY and CDR2 SVGAGI. The trim removed 6 bases at V and 7 bases at J, leaving 5 bases unmatched. The CDR3 runs to 14 residues. This sequence was found in a human patient who received an intestinal transplant, so some T cells may come from the graft donor. The chain carries TRBV6-5 and TRBJ2-1; 11 bases line up with TRBD1. This material consisted of ileum tissue, taken around 730 days after intestinal transplantation. The CDR3 region has the DNA TGTGCCAGCAGACCCGGACAGGGGGCTAATGAGCAGTTCTTC. Translating it yields CASRPGQGANEQFF.